This T cell receptor beta chain was documented in a study of blood T cell repertoires in COVID-19 (dated by TCRdb to between 2020 and 2021). With regard to the full study: Samples from collaborators originated in the United States, Italy and Spain and spanned both the acute and convalescent phases of COVID-19. The material from the prospective study consisted of cDNA or gDNA derived from T cells, B-cell-depleted T cells, or PBMCs. The dataset comprised deeply sampled blood TCRbeta repertoires from subjects exposed to, actively infected with, or recovered from COVID-19. A freely available public database, intended as a resource for researchers studying the immune response to SARS-CoV-2, is where the repertoires were released. The samples were drawn from the first 160 participants of the ongoing ImmuneRACE study and from 1,254 subjects provided by 6 global collaborators. The sample metadata nearly always contained a de-identified subject ID, COVID-19 status, age in years and sex. HLA class I and class II types, where available, came from metadata supplied by the sample provider rather than from assay-based typing.

Paper-wide results and their limitations: The quantity of clinical and demographic metadata differed by source and by participant and was supplied without curation.

TCRbeta CDR3 regions were amplified from genomic DNA using the immunoSEQ Assay, a bias-controlled multiplex PCR. The authors' analysis ran thus. Nucleated cell counts per sample were estimated from amplification of reference gene primers within the assay. To quantify the absolute abundance of each unique TCRbeta CDR3 rearrangement, sequence reads were collapsed and filtered. For each sample, productive Simpson clonality was calculated as the square root of Simpson's diversity index across productive rearrangements. As stored in TCRdb, this immuneACCESS dataset retains in-frame rearrangements with V and J assigned. A fraction of the clones does not appear; measured against another copy, unresolved V genes explain less than half of the discrepancy, and the remainder lacks a known reason. From that table come the V and J calls and clone size; the DNA was used to work out D and trimming. The sample contains 85,000 to 100,000 clones, around 82% of them found a single time. Approximately 9% of the sample belongs to the ten largest clones.

CDR1 SEHNR and CDR2 FQNEAQ were looked up in the germline V gene (reference sequence). Deletion took 5 bases off V and 0 bases off J, with a span of 5 bases between the germline ends. Including cysteine and phenylalanine, the CDR3 has 12 amino acids. Only the CDR3 part of the read is kept: 36 bases, read in frame from the first base. Samples from volunteer blood donors who had recovered from COVID-19 were contributed by a second Seattle source. Whole blood was collected in K2EDTA tubes by collaborating institutions according to the institutions' own protocols. For TCRbeta analysis, collaborators shipped samples in one of three forms: frozen whole blood, isolated PBMCs, or DNA extracted from either of those sample types. This clone was seen only once. Its antigen specificity is not known. No base qualities exist here, and no much larger clone lies one base off it. This sample also contains other DNA sequences that code for the same CDR3.

Recombination connected TRBV7-9 to TRBJ2-7; the D gene lacks a confident call. The TCR comes from a man aged 45-60 years who had recovered from COVID-19. What was sequenced was peripheral blood. The CDR3 sequence is CASSPSSYEQYF. Here is the DNA: TGTGCCAGCAGCCCCAGCTCCTACGAGCAGTACTTC.